Sequencing of this T cell receptor beta chain was carried out in a study of T cells after yellow fever vaccination. Whole-study context: Low-cell-number fractions underwent preparation using SMART-Seq v4 Ultra Low Input. Study-wide findings and caveats: FACS-sorted repertoires could harbor abundant contaminating bulk-population clonotypes. The booster saw the reappearance of most primary-vaccination clones (roughly 95% CD4, around 90% CD8). The appearance of a small share of clonotypes in both CD4 and CD8 compartments was observed.

The CDR3 sequence is 13 residues long. V dropped 6 bases and J dropped 1 base, with 11 bases sitting between them. CDR1 is DFQATT and CDR2 is SNEGSKA in the germline V gene (reference sequence). MiXCR, run by TCRdb on the 5' RACE reads, gives a single entry per CDR3 protein. The repertoire holds approximately 120,000 distinct CDR3 sequences, with 6% to 8% as singletons. This clonotype occurred a few times. The antigen is unknown. The TCR comes from a man between 18 and 35 years old who received the YFV17D yellow fever vaccine. This specimen consisted of CD4+ T cells sorted from PBMCs, obtained less than 11 days after the first yellow fever vaccination. The chain couples TRBV20-1 to TRBJ2-3; D uncertain. The CDR3 is CSALIRGTDTQYF. The CDR3 nucleotides read TGCAGTGCCCTAATACGTGGCACAGATACGCAGTATTTT.